The 7 T cell receptor delta chains below come from one sample, sequenced in a study of human gamma delta and Vdelta1 T cells. TCRdb reanalysed the PCR reads via CATT. The top ten hold 87% of the sample, which has 680 or so delta-chain clones, 8.4% seen once. Sequenced input: differentiated CD27- Vdelta1 gamma-delta T cells from blood. These receptors were taken from a human donor in good health.

Sample share makes this clone medium-sized. A read error likely explains this, since a far larger clone differs by one base. The sample carries other DNA sequences with the same CDR3. V is TRDV1 and J is TRDJ1, with 10 bases matching TRDD3. The germline V gene has CDR1 TSWWSYY and CDR2 QGS. This CDR3 spans 25 amino acids. The CDR3 protein is CALGELVFVGAARTGGLYYTDKLIF. Written as DNA, the CDR3 is TGCGCTCTTGGGGAACTAGTCTTCGTCGGAGCGGCCCGTACTGGGGGATTGTACTACACCGATAAACTCATCTTT.

This clone qualifies as medium-sized. The same CDR3 arises from other DNA sequences in this sample as well. V usage is TRDV1 and J usage is TRDJ1, with 12 positions matching TRDD3. CDR3 length: 23 amino acids. J lost 0 bases, V lost 5 bases, and 25 bases had no gene match. Germline loops: CDR1 TSWWSYY, CDR2 QGS. The CDR3 loop reads CALGPPRPPLYWGILRYTDKLIF. In DNA form, the CDR3 reads TGTGCTCTTGGGCCACCTAGACCGCCTCTGTACTGGGGGATACTGAGGTACACCGATAAACTCATCTTT.

In its sample, this clone was seen a few times. This chain links TRDV1 with TRDJ1; tentative D call: TRDD3 (6 bases). Trimming took 3 bases from V and 0 from J, leaving 41 bases between them. Germline values: CDR1 TSWWSYY, CDR2 QGS. The CDR3 is 25 amino acids. The CDR3 here is CALGDIPRRSLRIGGGNLYTDKLIF. The CDR3 DNA reads as TGTGCTCTTGGGGACATTCCCCGAAGGTCGCTACGAATCGGGGGAGGGAATTTGTACACCGATAAACTCATCTTT.

Notes on this clone: It may be a read error: a sequence one base away is much more abundant. Other DNA variants within this sample encode the same CDR3. The chain couples TRDV1 to TRDJ1; D gene ambiguous. The CDR3 has 24 residues. Trimming cost V 0 bases and J 0 bases, with 35 bases left between them. In germline, CDR1 is TSWWSYY, CDR2 QGS. CDR3 DNA: TGTGCTCTTGGGGAACTGGGTCAGGCCCGACCACGAACTACCCATCGGAAGTACACCGATAAACTCATCTTT. It translates to CALGELGQARPRTTHRKYTDKLIF.

This clone was picked up many times. A far larger clone is only one base removed, so a read error is likely. The chain carries TRDV1 and TRDJ1; tentative D call: TRDD2 (9 bases). Germline V lookup: CDR1 TSWWSYY, CDR2 QGS. The CDR3 totals 21 residues. CDR3: CALGKLAFLRGYSWLTDKLIF. The CDR3, as DNA: TGTGCTCTTGGGAAACTTGCCTTCCTACGGGGATACTCCTGGCTCACCGATAAACTCATCTTT.

This clone is deemed medium-sized (0.01 to 0.1%). This likely reflects a read error, since a far larger clone is one base away. Other DNA sequences of this sample code for an identical CDR3. The chain is built from TRDV1 and TRDJ1; 11 bases fit TRDD3. Germline V lookup: CDR1 TSWWSYY, CDR2 QGS. CDR3 length: 20 residues. CDR3 bases: TGCGCTCTTGGGGAACTAACGACTCCGTACTGGGGGATATACACCGATAAACTCATCTTT. Amino acid sequence: CALGELTTPYWGIYTDKLIF.

Comments on this clone: The protein that TCRdb holds for this DNA derives from a much larger clone and differs from the translated DNA at residue 5, which likely indicates a read error; the protein shown here is translated from the DNA. The genes are TRDV1 and TRDJ1; 11 nucleotides align to TRDD3. CDR1 is TSWWSYY, CDR2 QGS, per germline. The trim removed 5 bases at V and 2 bases at J, leaving 28 bases unmatched. This CDR3 comprises 23 residues. DNA for the CDR3: TGTGCTCTTGGGTACGCGGGTCATCCTACCGTTGGGGGATACGCCGTTGTGACCGATAAACTCATCTTT. Amino acids: CALGYAGHPTVGGYAVVTDKLIF.